These 7 T cell receptor beta chains were all obtained from the same sample, sequenced in a study of blood T cell repertoires in COVID-19 (dated by TCRdb to the early 2020s). The library was produced with the immunoSEQ multiplex PCR assay. TCRdb mirrors the immuneACCESS table, restricted to in-frame sequences. Some clones are absent from its copies; in checked studies, under half trace to an unresolved V gene, and the reason for the others is unknown. Across this sample there are about 120,000 clones, with roughly four fifths seen only once. The ten largest clones represent about 15% of the sample. The specimen sequenced was peripheral blood. These receptor sequences come from a man younger than 45 with COVID-19, enrolled during active disease.

The gene calls are TRBV27 and TRBJ1-5, with D hard to call. Germline values: CDR1 MNHEY, CDR2 SMNVEV (reference sequence). The CDR3 consists of 15 residues. The germline V and J ends were trimmed by 8 bases and 3 bases, with 17 bases remaining between them. CDR3 nucleotide sequence: TGTGCCAGCGGTCGGGTCGAGAACCTCAATCAGCCCCAGCATTTT. Translation: CASGRVENLNQPQHF.

The CDR3 region has the DNA TGTGCCAGCAGTGAACTGCAGGAGGTGTACAATGAGCAGTTCTTC. Translating gives CASSELQEVYNEQFF. The genes are TRBV6-1 and TRBJ2-1; TRBD2 is a possible D gene (5 bases). The length of the CDR3 is 15 residues. From germline, CDR1 is MNHNS and CDR2 SASEGT. Trimming took off 2 bases at V and 4 bases at J, with 12 bases between the two ends.

The chain is built from TRBV6-5 and TRBJ1-5; D is uncertain. The germline CDR1 and CDR2 sequences are MNHEY and SVGAGI. This CDR3 spans 13 amino acids. The CDR3 reads CALSPTYGQPQHF. CDR3 nucleotide sequence: TGTGCATTGTCACCCACCTATGGTCAGCCCCAGCATTTT.

This chain links TRBV30 with TRBJ1-2; 8 bases are shared with TRBD1. The germline CDR1 and CDR2 sequences are GTSNPN and SVGIG (reference sequence). V gave up 4 bases and J gave up 2 bases; unmatched junction bases: 9. The CDR3 has 15 residues. The CDR3 sequence is CAWNPMTGANYGYTF. The DNA for the CDR3 is TGTGCCTGGAACCCGATGACAGGGGCGAACTATGGCTACACCTTC.

The chain joins TRBV4-3 to TRBJ1-4, with D perhaps matching TRBD1 (6 bases). V lost 0 bases and J 7 bases, leaving 12 bases between the germline ends. Germline V gene sequence: CDR1 LGHNA, CDR2 YSLEER. The CDR3 loop spans 15 amino acids. The CDR3 coding sequence is TGCGCCAGCAGCCAAGACTGGGGGCTTACTGAAAAACTGTTTTTT. Protein: CASSQDWGLTEKLFF.

The V call is TRBV4-2, the J call TRBJ1-5, with D possibly matching TRBD1 (6 bases). Germline-derived CDR1 and CDR2 are LGHNA and YNFKEQ. Trimming removed 0 bases from V and 6 bases from J, with 15 bases in between. This CDR3 is 16 amino acids long. The DNA for the CDR3 is TGTGCCAGCAGCCAAGACCCAGGGGCTATTGGTCAGCCCCAGCATTTT. It specifies CASSQDPGAIGQPQHF.

This clone was seen a few times. The V and J genes are TRBV9 and TRBJ1-2, with 9 nucleotides matching TRBD1. The CDR3 runs to 16 residues. Trimming cost V 2 bases and J 4 bases; bases outside gene matches: 9. CDR1 and CDR2 (germline): SGDLS, YYNGEE. CDR3 DNA sequence: TGTGCCAGCAGCGTCCGGGACAGGGCAGGGATCTATGGCTACACCTTC. Protein: CASSVRDRAGIYGYTF. Filled out from reference TRBV9 and TRBJ1-2, the complete variable domain reads DSGVTQTPKHLITATGQRVTLRCSPRSGDLSVYWYQQSLDQGLQFLIQYYNGEERAKGNILERFSAQQFPDLHSELNLSSLELGDSALYFCASSVRDRAGIYGYTFGSGTRLTVV.